A single sample gave rise to the 12 T cell receptor beta chains below, sequenced in a study of early T cells in non-severe SARS-CoV-2 infection. One entry per CDR3 protein, called by TCRdb with MiXCR from the 5' RACE reads. The data hold around 84,000 distinct CDR3 sequences, with around 14% observed a single time. The material sequenced was whole blood. The receptors were sampled from an adult who was a healthcare worker with PCR-confirmed SARS-CoV-2 infection or an uninfected control (not recorded which).

This clonotype was counted a few times. The CDR3 here is CSAMGQVNTGELFF. The CDR3 DNA reads as TGCAGTGCTATGGGACAGGTTAACACCGGGGAGCTGTTTTTT. V is TRBV20-1 and J is TRBJ2-2; 8 positions agree with TRBD1. Germline CDR1 and CDR2: DFQATT and SNEGSKA (reference sequence). This CDR3 is built from 14 residues. Losses at the gene ends were 4 bases for V and 2 bases for J; bases not matched to a gene: 3.

The chain is built from TRBV11-2 and TRBJ1-5; unclear D gene. There are 13 residues in the CDR3. V was shortened by 5 bases and J by 2 bases, with 7 bases between the two germline ends. CDR1 is SGHAT and CDR2 is FQNNGV in the germline V gene. The CDR3 loop is CASSPIGNQPQHF. In nucleotides, the CDR3 is TGTGCCAGCAGCCCCATAGGCAATCAGCCCCAGCATTTT.

Ten or more counts support this clonotype. The chain links TRBV11-2 to TRBJ2-1; 9 positions agree with TRBD2. The CDR3 totals 18 residues. Germline loops: CDR1 SGHAT, CDR2 FQNNGV. Germline trimming cut 3 bases from V and 4 bases from J; bases unmatched to any gene: 13. The CDR3 region has the DNA TGTGCCAGCAGCTTTCGATCGAGTAGCGGGAGTAGATACAATGAGCAGTTCTTC. Amino acid sequence: CASSFRSSSGSRYNEQFF. Supplemented by reference TRBV11-2 and TRBJ2-1, the full variable domain reads EAGVAQSPRYKIIEKRQSVAFWCNPISGHATLYWYQQILGQGPKLLIQFQNNGVVDDSQLPKDRFSAERLKGVDSTLKIQPAKLEDSAVYLCASSFRSSSGSRYNEQFFGPGTRLTVL.

This rearrangement joins TRBV25-1 to TRBJ1-5, with 10 positions matching TRBD1. CDR1 and CDR2 (germline): MGHDK, SYGVNS. J was trimmed by 1 base and V by 6 bases; bases with no gene match: 0. CDR3 length: 14 residues. The CDR3 region is CASRGQGSNQPQHF. The CDR3 region has the DNA TGTGCCAGCAGGGGACAGGGGAGCAATCAGCCCCAGCATTTT.

The V and J genes are TRBV12-3 or TRBV12-4 and TRBJ2-5, with 9 bases identical to TRBD1. The trim removed 4 bases at V and 6 bases at J, leaving 12 bases unmatched. The CDR3 has 16 amino acids. The CDR3 coding sequence is TGTGCCAGCAGTTGGAGTCCGGGACAGGGAGGAAAGACCCAGTACTTC. Its protein is CASSWSPGQGGKTQYF.

The chain has TRBV6-1 and TRBJ2-2; 13 bases map to TRBD2. J was trimmed by 2 bases and V by 7 bases; bases with no gene match: 7. This CDR3 spans 17 amino acids. The V gene's germline CDR1 is MNHNS and CDR2 SASEGT. As DNA, the CDR3 is TGTGCCAGCACGGGGACTAGCGGGGAAAGAAACACCGGGGAGCTGTTTTTT. As protein: CASTGTSGERNTGELFF.

The CDR3 region has the DNA TGTGCCAGCAGCCAGGGGCAGCAGACCTACAATGAGCAGTTCTTC. It yields the protein CASSQGQQTYNEQFF. This chain joins TRBV7-3 and TRBJ2-1; D is perhaps TRBD1 (6 bases). Germline loops: CDR1 SGHTA, CDR2 FQGTGA. Trimming cost V 5 bases and J 2 bases, with 13 bases left between them. The CDR3 runs to 15 residues.

Only a few counts were recorded for this clonotype. The chain is built from TRBV6-2 or TRBV6-3 and TRBJ2-2; D is perhaps TRBD1 (6 bases). Germline lookup yields CDR1 MNHEY and CDR2 SVGEGT. This CDR3 has 14 residues. V was shortened by 4 bases and J by 6 bases, with 12 bases between the two germline ends. This CDR3 reads CASSLRQDPGELFF. The CDR3 coding sequence is TGTGCCAGCAGTTTACGACAGGATCCCGGGGAGCTGTTTTTT.

This clonotype was seen more than once but under ten times. This sequence joins TRBV6-6 and TRBJ1-1, with no clear D. The germline CDR1 and CDR2 sequences are MNHNY and SVGAGI (reference sequence). Trimming cost V 2 bases and J 0 bases, with 10 bases left between them. This CDR3 comprises 15 residues. The CDR3 DNA is TGTGCCAGCAGTTACAGGAGCAACATGAACACTGAAGCTTTCTTT. Its protein is CASSYRSNMNTEAFF.

There are many counts of this clonotype. The rearrangement joins TRBV5-1 to TRBJ1-6; D is ambiguous. The germline V and J ends were trimmed by 5 bases and 1 base, with 10 bases remaining between them. Germline V gives CDR1 SGHRS, CDR2 YFSETQ. The CDR3 length is 15 residues. Here the CDR3 reads CASSPGRSYNSPLHF. DNA for the CDR3: TGCGCCAGCAGTCCGGGGAGGTCCTATAATTCACCCCTCCACTTT.

This clonotype was seen many times. This rearrangement joins TRBV20-1 to TRBJ2-1, with 8 nucleotides matching TRBD2. The ends lost 7 bases at V and 3 bases at J; junction bases unmatched: 14. Per germline, CDR1 DFQATT and CDR2 SNEGSKA (reference sequence). CDR3 length: 16 residues. The CDR3 loop is CSGVDFPGGDYNEQFF. The CDR3 DNA reads TGCAGTGGGGTTGATTTCCCGGGAGGGGACTACAATGAGCAGTTCTTC.

This clonotype was detected many times. J is TRBJ1-5 and V is TRBV10-3; TRBD1 is a possible D gene (5 bases). Per germline, CDR1 ENHRY and CDR2 SYGVKD. The CDR3 has 15 amino acids. The ends were cut back, 3 bases at V and 6 bases at J, with 15 bases in the middle. In nucleotides, the CDR3 is TGTGCCATCAGTGAAGCGGGCAGGGAGGGTCAGCCCCAGCATTTT. Translating it yields CAISEAGREGQPQHF.